This T cell receptor (beta chain) was obtained from a study of cytomegalovirus exposure and HLA in healthy donors. Whole-study context: Researchers previously reported finding 100 million or so unique TCR beta sequences from 150 million to 200 million T cells.

PCR involved 60 Vbeta and 13 Jbeta primers. Profiled with immunoSEQ multiplex PCR; TCRdb holds only in-frame clones, not every one. This listing includes approximately 43,000 clones. The sample consisted of PBMCs. This clonotype was obtained from a woman younger than 45 in good health and CMV-seronegative.

The CDR3 sequence is CATLAGGSTDTQYF. The DNA of the CDR3 is TGTGCCACCCTAGCGGGAGGGAGCACAGATACGCAGTATTTT. The chain is built from TRBV7-9 and TRBJ2-3, with 12 bases matching TRBD2. CDR1 SEHNR and CDR2 FQNEAQ come from the germline V gene (reference sequence). There are 14 residues in the CDR3. V dropped 10 bases and J dropped 0; count of bases not matched to a gene: 2.